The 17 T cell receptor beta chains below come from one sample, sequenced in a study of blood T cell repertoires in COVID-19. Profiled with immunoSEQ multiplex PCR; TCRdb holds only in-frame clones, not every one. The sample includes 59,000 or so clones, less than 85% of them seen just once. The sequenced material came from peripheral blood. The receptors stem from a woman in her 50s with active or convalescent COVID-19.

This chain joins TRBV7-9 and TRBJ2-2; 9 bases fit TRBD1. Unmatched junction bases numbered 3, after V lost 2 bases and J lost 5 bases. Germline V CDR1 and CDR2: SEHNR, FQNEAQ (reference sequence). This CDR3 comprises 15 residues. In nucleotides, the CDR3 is TGTGCCAGCAGCTTAAACAGGGGGCAGACCGGGGAGCTGTTTTTT. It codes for CASSLNRGQTGELFF.

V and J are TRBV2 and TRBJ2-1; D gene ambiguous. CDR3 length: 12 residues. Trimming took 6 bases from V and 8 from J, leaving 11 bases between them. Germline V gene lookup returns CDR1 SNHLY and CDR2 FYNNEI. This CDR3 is CASRLLGDEQFF. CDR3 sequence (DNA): TGTGCCAGCAGACTACTCGGCGATGAGCAGTTCTTC.

The CDR3 here is CASSDSNRAGYTF. For the CDR3, the DNA is TGTGCCAGCAGTGACTCGAACAGGGCTGGCTACACCTTC. V gene TRBV6-4 combines with J gene TRBJ1-2; TRBD1 is a possible D gene (6 bases). V lost 0 bases to trimming and J lost 7 bases, with 9 bases between them. The CDR3 has 13 residues. Germline V gene data show CDR1 as MRHNA and CDR2 as SNTAGT.

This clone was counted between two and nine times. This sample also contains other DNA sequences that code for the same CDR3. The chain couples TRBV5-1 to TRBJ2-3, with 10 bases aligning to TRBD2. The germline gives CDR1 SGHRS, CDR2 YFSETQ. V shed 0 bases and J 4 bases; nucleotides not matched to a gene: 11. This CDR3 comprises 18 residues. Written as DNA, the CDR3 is TGCGCCAGCAGCTTGGCCGTAGGGTTAGCGGGAGGCGCAGATACGCAGTATTTT. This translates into CASSLAVGLAGGADTQYF.

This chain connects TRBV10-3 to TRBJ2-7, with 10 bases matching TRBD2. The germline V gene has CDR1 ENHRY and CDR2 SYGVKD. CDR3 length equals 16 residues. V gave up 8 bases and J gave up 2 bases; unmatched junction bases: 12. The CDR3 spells CAILGGVAGGAYEQYF. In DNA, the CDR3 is TGTGCCATCCTCGGTGGGGTAGCGGGAGGAGCCTACGAGCAGTACTTC.

The CDR3 reads CSGRQGRETQYF. CDR3 bases: TGCAGCGGCAGACAGGGCCGGGAGACCCAGTACTTC. The chain has TRBV29-1 and TRBJ2-5; 7 nucleotides agree with TRBD1. Germline V gene lookup returns CDR1 SQVTM and CDR2 ANQGSEA. The CDR3 runs to 12 residues. The trim removed 7 bases at V and 5 bases at J, leaving 7 bases unmatched.

The CDR3 nucleotides are TGTGCCAGCAGTAAGACTAGCGGGAGTAATGAGCAGTTCTTC. Protein product: CASSKTSGSNEQFF. The rearrangement joins TRBV2 to TRBJ2-1; 12 bases align to TRBD2. This CDR3 region has 14 residues. The germline V gene encodes CDR1 SNHLY and CDR2 FYNNEI. With V trimmed by 5 bases and J by 7 bases, 3 bases remained unmatched.

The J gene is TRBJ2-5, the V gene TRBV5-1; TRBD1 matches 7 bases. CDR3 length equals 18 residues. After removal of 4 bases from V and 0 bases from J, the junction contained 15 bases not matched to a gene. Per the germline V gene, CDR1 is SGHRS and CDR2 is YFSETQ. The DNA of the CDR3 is TGCGCCAGCAGCGAAAGAGTAGCAGGGGGTATATACCAAGAGACCCAGTACTTC. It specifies CASSERVAGGIYQETQYF.

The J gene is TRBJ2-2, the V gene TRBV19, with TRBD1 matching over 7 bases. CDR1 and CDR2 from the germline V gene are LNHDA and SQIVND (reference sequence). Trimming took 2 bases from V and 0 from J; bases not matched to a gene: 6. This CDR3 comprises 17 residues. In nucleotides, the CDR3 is TGTGCCAGTAGTATATTAGGACAGGCCCCGAACACCGGGGAGCTGTTTTTT. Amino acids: CASSILGQAPNTGELFF.

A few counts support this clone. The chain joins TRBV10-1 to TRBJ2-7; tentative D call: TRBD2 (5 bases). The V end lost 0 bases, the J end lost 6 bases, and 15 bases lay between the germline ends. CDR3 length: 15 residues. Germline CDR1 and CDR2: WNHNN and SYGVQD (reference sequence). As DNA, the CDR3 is TGCGCCAGCAGTGAGTCGAAGCTAGGGAGAAGCGAGCAGTACTTC. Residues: CASSESKLGRSEQYF.

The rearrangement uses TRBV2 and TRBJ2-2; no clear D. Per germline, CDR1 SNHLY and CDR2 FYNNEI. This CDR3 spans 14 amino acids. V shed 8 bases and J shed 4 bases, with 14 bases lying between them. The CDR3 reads CASSMGPTTGELFF. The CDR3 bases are TGTGCCAGCTCAATGGGCCCTACCACCGGGGAGCTGTTTTTT. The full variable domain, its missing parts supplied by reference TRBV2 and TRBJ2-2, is EPEVTQTPSHQVTQMGQEVILRCVPISNHLYFYWYRQILGQKVEFLVSFYNNEISEKSEIFDDQFSVERPDGSNFTLKIRSTKLEDSAMYFCASSMGPTTGELFFGEGSRLTVL.

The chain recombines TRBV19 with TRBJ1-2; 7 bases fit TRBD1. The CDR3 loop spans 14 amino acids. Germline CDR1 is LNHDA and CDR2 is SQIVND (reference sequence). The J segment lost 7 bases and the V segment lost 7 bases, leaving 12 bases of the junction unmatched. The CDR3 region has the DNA TGTGCCAGTACCACGACAGGGATTCGCGGTGGCTACACCTTC. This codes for CASTTTGIRGGYTF.

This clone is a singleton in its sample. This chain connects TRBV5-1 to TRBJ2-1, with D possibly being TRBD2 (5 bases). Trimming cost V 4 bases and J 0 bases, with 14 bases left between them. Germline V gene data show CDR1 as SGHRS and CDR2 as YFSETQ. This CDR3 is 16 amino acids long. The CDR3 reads CASSREGFSSYNEQFF. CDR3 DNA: TGCGCCAGCAGCCGAGAGGGTTTCAGCTCCTACAATGAGCAGTTCTTC.

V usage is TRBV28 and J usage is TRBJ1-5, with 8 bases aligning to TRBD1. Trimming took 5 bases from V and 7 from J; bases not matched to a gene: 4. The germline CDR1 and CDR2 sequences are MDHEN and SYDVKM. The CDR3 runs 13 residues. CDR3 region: CASSRTGWQPQHF. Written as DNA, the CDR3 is TGTGCCAGCAGTCGGACAGGGTGGCAGCCCCAGCATTTT.

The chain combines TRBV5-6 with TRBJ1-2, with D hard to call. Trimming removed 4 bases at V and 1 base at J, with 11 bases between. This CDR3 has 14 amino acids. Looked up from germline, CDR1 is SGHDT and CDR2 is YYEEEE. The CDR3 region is CASSEGSFNYGYTF. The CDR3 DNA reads TGTGCCAGCAGCGAAGGGAGCTTTAACTATGGCTACACCTTC.

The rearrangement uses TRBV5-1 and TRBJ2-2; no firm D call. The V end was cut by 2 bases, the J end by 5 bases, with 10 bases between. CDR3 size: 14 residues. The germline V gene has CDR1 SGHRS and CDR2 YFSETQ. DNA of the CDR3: TGCGCCAGCAGCTTCGTCTCTGAGACCGGGGAGCTGTTTTTT. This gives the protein CASSFVSETGELFF.

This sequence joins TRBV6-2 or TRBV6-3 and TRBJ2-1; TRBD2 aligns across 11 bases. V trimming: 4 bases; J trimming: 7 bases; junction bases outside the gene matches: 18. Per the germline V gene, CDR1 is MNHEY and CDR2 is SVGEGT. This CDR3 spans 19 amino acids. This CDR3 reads CASSSTPRHVTSGRNEQFF. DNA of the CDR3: TGTGCCAGCAGTTCAACACCACGCCACGTAACTAGCGGGAGAAATGAGCAGTTCTTC.